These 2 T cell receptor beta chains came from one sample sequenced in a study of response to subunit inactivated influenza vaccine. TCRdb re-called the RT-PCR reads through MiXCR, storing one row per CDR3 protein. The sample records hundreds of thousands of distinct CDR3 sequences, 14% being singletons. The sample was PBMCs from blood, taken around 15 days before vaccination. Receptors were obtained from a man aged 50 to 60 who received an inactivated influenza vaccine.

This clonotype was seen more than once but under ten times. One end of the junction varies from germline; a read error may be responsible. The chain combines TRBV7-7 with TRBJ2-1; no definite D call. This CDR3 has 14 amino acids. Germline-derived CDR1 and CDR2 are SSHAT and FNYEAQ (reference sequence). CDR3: CASSLHRRSNEQFF. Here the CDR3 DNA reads TGTGCTAGCAGCTTACATAGAAGGAGCAATGAGCAGTTCTTC. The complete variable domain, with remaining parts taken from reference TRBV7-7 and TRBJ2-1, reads GAGVSQSPRYKVTKRGQDVTLRCDPISSHATLYWYQQALGQGPEFLTYFNYEAQPDKSGLPSDRFSAERPEGSISTLTIQRTEQRDSAMYRCASSLHRRSNEQFFGPGTRLTVL.

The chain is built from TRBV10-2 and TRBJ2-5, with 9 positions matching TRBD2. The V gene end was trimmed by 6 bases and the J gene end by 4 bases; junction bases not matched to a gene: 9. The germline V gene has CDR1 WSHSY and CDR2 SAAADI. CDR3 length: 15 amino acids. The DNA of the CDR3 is TGCGCCAGCAGCGACGCGGGAGGGGGACGAGAGACCCAGTACTTC. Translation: CASSDAGGGRETQYF.